These T cell receptor beta chains were read from a single sample in a study of Ad26.COV2.S vaccination and SARS-CoV-2 variants. Data came from immunoSEQ multiplex PCR; TCRdb stores just in-frame clones and leaves some out. The table has some 520,000 clones, 70% to 90% seen once. The sequenced sample was peripheral blood, obtained in a trial of Ad26.COV2.S vaccine versus placebo. The receptors originated from a person aged 18-60 years who received the Ad26.COV2.S COVID-19 vaccine or a placebo. Each CDR3 is given with its conserved first and last residue. Each record gives: D gene, clone size, V gene, J gene, CDR3 DNA, CDR3 protein. The D gene is left open where the match is weak. Expanded clones are given a class, and other clones once, few, many or no size at all.

>.|.|TRBV6-2/TRBV6-3|TRBJ2-7
TGTGCCAGCAGACCTGGAACCTACGAGCAGTACTTC
CASRPGTYEQYF
>.|once|TRBV28|TRBJ2-5
TGTGCCAGCAGATATAACGCGTTTAGGGGATCGGCGGAGACCCAGTACTTC
CASRYNAFRGSAETQYF
>.|.|TRBV5-5|TRBJ1-1
TGTGCCAGCAGCTACGAGATAAACACTGAAGCTTTCTTT
CASSYEINTEAFF
>.|.|TRBV7-9|TRBJ1-2
TGTGCCAGCAGCTTAGGGGGAGGAACTTATGGCTACACCTTC
CASSLGGGTYGYTF
>TRBD2|.|TRBV6-2/TRBV6-3|TRBJ2-7
TGTGCCAGCAGCAATGCGGGGGGGCACGAGCAGTACTTC
CASSNAGGHEQYF
>TRBD1|.|TRBV10-3|TRBJ1-2
TGTGCCACCTACGACCCGGGACAGGGGGCCGACCTCTATGGCTACACCTTC
CATYDPGQGADLYGYTF
>.|.|TRBV7-9|TRBJ2-1
TGTGCCAGCAGCCCTACAATGGGCTCCTACAATGAGCAGTTCTTC
CASSPTMGSYNEQFF
>TRBD2|.|TRBV7-6|TRBJ2-1
TGTGCCAGCAGCCCCGGCCGGCCTAGCGGTTACAATGAGCAGTTCTTC
CASSPGRPSGYNEQFF
>TRBD1|.|TRBV7-9|TRBJ2-7
TGTGCCAGCAGCTCGTACCTTGACAGGGGCGAGCAGTACTTC
CASSSYLDRGEQYF
>.|.|TRBV4-3|TRBJ1-3
TGCGCCAGCAGCCCACAGGCGACGGGCTCTGGAAACACCATATATTTT
CASSPQATGSGNTIYF
>.|.|TRBV30|TRBJ1-2
TGTGCCTGGAGTGGGACGGTGGAATATCATGGCTACACCTTC
CAWSGTVEYHGYTF
>.|.|TRBV28|TRBJ1-6
TGTGCCAGCAGTTCTGCGACTGGGGTGAATTCACCCCTCCACTTT
CASSSATGVNSPLHF
>.|.|TRBV7-8|TRBJ2-2
TGTGCCAGCAGCTACGCCCCCGGGGAGCTGTTTTTT
CASSYAPGELFF
>TRBD2|.|TRBV24-1|TRBJ2-1
TGTGCCACCAGGGGACTAGCGGGATTAAATGAGCAGTTCTTC
CATRGLAGLNEQFF
>TRBD2|.|TRBV7-2|TRBJ2-7
TGTGCCAGCAGCTTAGGACTAGCGGGAGGGCCTCGCGAGCAGTACTTC
CASSLGLAGGPREQYF
>TRBD1|.|TRBV4-3|TRBJ2-7
TGCGCCAGCAGCCAGGAGACCGGGACAGCCTACGAGCAGTACTTC
CASSQETGTAYEQYF
>.|.|TRBV30|TRBJ2-7
TGTGCCTGGAGTGTATCACTTGCGTACGAGCAGTACTTC
CAWSVSLAYEQYF
>.|.|TRBV12-3/TRBV12-4|TRBJ2-7
TGTGCCAGCAGCCCGGCAAGCTACGAGCAGTACTTC
CASSPASYEQYF
>.|.|TRBV5-5|TRBJ1-1
TGTGCCAGTAAGAGAGACTTAAACACTGAAGCTTTCTTT
CASKRDLNTEAFF
>TRBD2|.|TRBV30|TRBJ2-5
TGTGCCTGGAGTTCCCGACTAGCGGGAGAACACCCCTGGGAGACCCAGTACTTC
CAWSSRLAGEHPWETQYF
>.|.|TRBV6-5|TRBJ2-3
TGTGCCAGCAGCGCCCCGGCAAGGGATACGCAGTATTTT
CASSAPARDTQYF
>.|.|TRBV24-1|TRBJ1-5
TGTGCCACCAGTGATGCCCGGGCGGGCAATCAGCCCCAGCATTTT
CATSDARAGNQPQHF
>.|.|TRBV5-1|TRBJ2-5
TGCGCCAGCAGCTCCGAACAGGGTGGGTGGGAGACCCAGTACTTC
CASSSEQGGWETQYF
>.|.|TRBV19|TRBJ2-3
TGTGCCAGTAGTAGCTCAGATACGCAGTATTTT
CASSSSDTQYF
>.|.|TRBV11-3|TRBJ2-5
TGTGCCAGCAGCTTAGGGGGCAACTCGGAGACCCAGTACTTC
CASSLGGNSETQYF
>.|.|TRBV19|TRBJ1-5
TGTGCCAGCGGCCCCCCTTCTAATCAGCCCCAGCATTTT
CASGPPSNQPQHF
>.|once|TRBV4-3|TRBJ2-2
TGCGCCAGCAGCCAAGATAAGGAGGTTACCGGGGAGCTGTTTTTT
CASSQDKEVTGELFF
>.|.|TRBV27|TRBJ2-6
TGTGCCAGCGGGCGGCCCTCTGGGGCCAACGTCCTGACTTTC
CASGRPSGANVLTF
>.|.|TRBV7-2|TRBJ2-7
TGTGCCAGCAGCTTAGCGGGCGGGGATACCTACGAGCAGTACTTC
CASSLAGGDTYEQYF
>.|.|TRBV6-1|TRBJ2-7
TGTGCCAGCAGTGGTGGGAACAGGGTTGAAAGCTCCTACGAGCAGTACTTC
CASSGGNRVESSYEQYF
>.|.|TRBV9|TRBJ2-3
TGTGCCAGCAGCGTAGATCCAGGCTTCACAGATACGCAGTATTTT
CASSVDPGFTDTQYF
>.|.|TRBV28|TRBJ2-7
TGTGCCAGCAGTTTACCGGGGAACGAGCAGTACTTC
CASSLPGNEQYF
>.|.|TRBV6-2/TRBV6-3|TRBJ2-7
TGTGCCAGCAGCCAAGCGTACGAGCAGTACTTC
CASSQAYEQYF
>TRBD2|.|TRBV9|TRBJ2-1
TGTGCCAGCAGCGTAGACCCTCCCCTACTAGCGACTGGAAAGAATGAGCAGTTCTTC
CASSVDPPLLATGKNEQFF
>TRBD2|.|TRBV15|TRBJ2-1
TGTGCCACCAGCAGAGATCGCGGGGGGGTCTACAATGAGCAGTTCTTC
CATSRDRGGVYNEQFF
>TRBD1|.|TRBV28|TRBJ1-1
TGTGCCAGCAGCCCCGGACAGGGGGGCACTGAAGCTTTCTTT
CASSPGQGGTEAFF
>.|.|TRBV2|TRBJ2-7
TGTGCCAGCAGTGAAACATCATTCTACTACGAGCAGTACTTC
CASSETSFYYEQYF
>.|.|TRBV30|TRBJ1-4
TGTGCCTGGAGTGTAGGTGGAAAACTGTTTTTT
CAWSVGGKLFF
>.|.|TRBV19|TRBJ1-1
TGTGCCAGTAGTATCACCGGGACACGAAACACTGAAGCTTTCTTT
CASSITGTRNTEAFF
>.|.|TRBV5-1|TRBJ1-2
TGCGCCAGCAGTCCCGATGATCCGACAGACCGTTGCACCTTC
CASSPDDPTDRCTF
>TRBD2|.|TRBV28|TRBJ2-1
TGTGCCAGCAGTTTTGACTTGCTAACCGGGACTAACAATGAGCAGTTCTTC
CASSFDLLTGTNNEQFF